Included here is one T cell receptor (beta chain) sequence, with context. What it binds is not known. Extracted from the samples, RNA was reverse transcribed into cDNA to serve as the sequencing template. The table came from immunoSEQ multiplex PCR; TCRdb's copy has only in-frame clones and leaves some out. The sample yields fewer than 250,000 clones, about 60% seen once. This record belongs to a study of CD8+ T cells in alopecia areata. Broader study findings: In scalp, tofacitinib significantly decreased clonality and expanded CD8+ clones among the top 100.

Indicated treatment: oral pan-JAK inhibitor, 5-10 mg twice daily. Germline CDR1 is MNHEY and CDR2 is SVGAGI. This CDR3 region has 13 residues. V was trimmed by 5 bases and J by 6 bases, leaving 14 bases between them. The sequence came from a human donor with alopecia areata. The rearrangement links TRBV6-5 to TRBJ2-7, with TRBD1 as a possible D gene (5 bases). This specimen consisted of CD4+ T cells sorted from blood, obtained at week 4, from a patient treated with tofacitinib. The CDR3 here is CASSLTVLGEQYF. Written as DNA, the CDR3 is TGTGCCAGCAGTCTGACAGTGCTTGGCGAGCAGTACTTC.